Included here is one TCR beta chain sequence, with context. The antigen is undetermined. This record comes from a study of regulatory T cells in long-lasting Graves disease. Arm-PCR with iRepertoire HTBI primers amplified the CDR3 regions for these TCR beta libraries. TCRdb passed the multiplex PCR reads through MiXCR, listing each CDR3 protein once. Here the sample spans some 340,000 distinct CDR3 sequences, approximately 25% being singletons. General study points: Persistent Graves' patients showed a TCR diversity that was lower than that of newly diagnosed ones.

V was cut by 0 bases and J by 6 bases, with 13 bases left in between. CDR1 SGDLS and CDR2 YYNGEE come from the germline V gene. The CDR3 is 15 residues long. Time point meaning: persistent/refractory GD, antithyroid drugs over 5 years with positive TRAb. PBMC RNA served as the TCR library source. This rearrangement joins TRBV9 to TRBJ1-5, with D perhaps TRBD1 (6 bases). The TCR was taken from a woman between 40 and 50 years old with Graves disease. The specimen comprised peripheral blood mononuclear cells (PBMCs), sampled when the disease was refractory, from a patient treated with antithyroid drugs. CDR3 sequence (DNA): TGTGCCAGCAGCGTAGCCGGGGGCTCGGGTCAGCCCCAGCATTTT. It yields the protein CASSVAGGSGQPQHF.